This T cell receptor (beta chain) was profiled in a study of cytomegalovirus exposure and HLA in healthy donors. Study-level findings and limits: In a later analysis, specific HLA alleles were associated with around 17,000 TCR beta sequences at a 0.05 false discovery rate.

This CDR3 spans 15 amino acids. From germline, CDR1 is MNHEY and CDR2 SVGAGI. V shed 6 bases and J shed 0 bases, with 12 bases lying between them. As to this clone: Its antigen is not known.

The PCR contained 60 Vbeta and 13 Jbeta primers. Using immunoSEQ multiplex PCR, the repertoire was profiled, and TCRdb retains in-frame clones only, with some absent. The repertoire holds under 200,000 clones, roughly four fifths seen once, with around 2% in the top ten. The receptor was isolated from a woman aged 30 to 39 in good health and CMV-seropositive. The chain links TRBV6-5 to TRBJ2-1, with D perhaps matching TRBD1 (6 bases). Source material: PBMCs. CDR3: CASRPTGSSYNEQFF. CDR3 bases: TGTGCCAGCAGACCTACAGGGAGCTCCTACAATGAGCAGTTCTTC.